A selection of T cell receptor beta chains follows, all from one sample in a study of shared clonotypes between healthy human individuals. Libraries were prepared by immunoSEQ multiplex PCR; TCRdb keeps only in-frame clonotypes and omits some of them. The sample yields over 800,000 clones, more than 85% seen once. The sequenced material came from naive CD8+ T cells sorted from blood. The origin of the receptors is a young man in good health. The CDR3 runs from the conserved cysteine through the conserved F or W. D genes are given only for firm matches. Size is omitted from some rows. Given values are once, few, many or a class for expanded clones.

D gene,clone size,J gene,V gene,CDR3 protein,CDR3 DNA
TRBD2,few,TRBJ2-2,TRBV6-6,CASESAGGGTGELFF,TGTGCCAGCGAGTCGGCGGGAGGGGGCACCGGGGAGCTGTTTTTT
TRBD2,few,TRBJ2-1,TRBV10-1,CASSRRTSGSNEQFF,TGCGCCAGCAGCCGGCGGACTAGCGGGAGTAATGAGCAGTTCTTC
.,.,TRBJ2-3,TRBV11-3,CASSPTPRGAQYF,TGTGCCAGCAGCCCGACCCCTCGGGGAGCGCAGTATTTT
.,.,TRBJ1-1,TRBV7-2,CASTSYRGETEAFF,TGTGCCAGCACATCTTACCGCGGAGAGACTGAAGCTTTCTTT
TRBD2,.,TRBJ2-7,TRBV10-3,CAISDPSGYYEQYF,TGTGCCATCAGTGACCCTAGCGGATACTACGAGCAGTACTTC
.,.,TRBJ2-7,TRBV10-3,CAISFGDEQYF,TGTGCCATCAGTTTCGGGGACGAGCAGTACTTC
TRBD2,once,TRBJ2-2,TRBV4-3,CASSQKTSITGELFF,TGCGCCAGCAGTCAAAAGACTAGCATCACCGGGGAGCTGTTTTTT
TRBD1,once,TRBJ2-1,TRBV14,CASSQGDRELYNEQFF,TGTGCCAGCAGCCAAGGGGACAGGGAACTCTACAATGAGCAGTTCTTC
TRBD2,.,TRBJ2-1,TRBV29-1,CSVEGPVIPAGGGTGEQFF,TGCAGCGTTGAAGGTCCAGTAATCCCAGCGGGAGGGGGTACAGGAGAGCAGTTCTTC
.,.,TRBJ2-7,TRBV5-1,CASSLAQGQPYEQYF,TGCGCCAGCAGCTTGGCCCAGGGCCAACCCTACGAGCAGTACTTC
TRBD2,.,TRBJ2-3,TRBV29-1,CSVETGLEAIDTQYF,TGCAGCGTTGAAACAGGACTAGAAGCTATCGATACGCAGTATTTT
.,once,TRBJ2-5,TRBV5-4,CASSLRGEETQYF,TGTGCCAGCAGCTTAAGGGGAGAGGAGACCCAGTACTTC
.,.,TRBJ2-3,TRBV6-1,CASSDGIERTDTQYF,TGTGCCAGCAGTGACGGTATCGAGCGCACAGATACGCAGTATTTT
.,.,TRBJ1-1,TRBV7-3,CASSLWPPLPTGMNTEAFF,TGTGCCAGCAGCTTATGGCCCCCCCTGCCTACAGGTATGAACACTGAAGCTTTCTTT
.,.,TRBJ2-7,TRBV18,CASSPSAGGYEQYF,TGTGCCAGCTCACCATCGGCAGGGGGGTACGAGCAGTACTTC
TRBD2,.,TRBJ2-5,TRBV27,CASSPTSGSHQETQYF,TGTGCCAGCAGTCCCACTAGCGGGAGCCACCAAGAGACCCAGTACTTC
.,.,TRBJ2-1,TRBV19,CASSIDSGAFNEQFF,TGTGCCAGTAGTATCGATAGCGGAGCGTTTAATGAGCAGTTCTTC
.,.,TRBJ2-1,TRBV7-7,CASSLEGGLGFNEQFF,TGTGCCAGCAGCTTAGAAGGGGGTCTAGGGTTCAATGAGCAGTTCTTC
.,few,TRBJ2-7,TRBV2,CASSEGRTTYEQYF,TGTGCCAGCAGTGAAGGGCGGACTACCTACGAGCAGTACTTC
TRBD1,.,TRBJ2-2,TRBV6-6,CASRPRDRALTGELFF,TGTGCCAGCAGACCCCGGGACAGGGCCCTCACCGGGGAGCTGTTTTTT
.,.,TRBJ1-1,TRBV11-2,CASSFSGGSSNTEAFF,TGTGCCAGCAGCTTCTCTGGGGGATCATCGAACACTGAAGCTTTCTTT
TRBD1,.,TRBJ2-5,TRBV5-1,CASSATQDRGQETQYF,TGCGCCAGCAGCGCGACCCAGGACAGGGGGCAGGAGACCCAGTACTTC
.,once,TRBJ2-7,TRBV7-6,CASSLGVSYEQYF,TGTGCCAGCAGCTTAGGTGTCTCTTACGAGCAGTACTTC
.,few,TRBJ1-1,TRBV10-3,CAISESTLGTEAFF,TGTGCCATCAGTGAGTCGACGTTGGGGACTGAAGCTTTCTTT
TRBD2,.,TRBJ2-2,TRBV27,CASRSGSRDTGELFF,TGTGCCAGCAGAAGCGGGAGCAGGGACACCGGGGAGCTGTTTTTT
TRBD1,.,TRBJ2-7,TRBV7-8,CASRDRSSYEQYF,TGTGCCAGCCGGGACAGGTCCTCCTACGAGCAGTACTTC